This TCR beta chain was captured by sequencing in a study of blood T cells in healthy people across ages. Overall study findings and caveats: Older age went with lower TCR beta diversity per million T cells, in a roughly linear way.

This clonotype was detected ten times or more. Its matching antigen is unknown. The CDR3 is 16 amino acids. V was shortened by 0 bases and J by 2 bases, with 8 bases between the two germline ends. Per germline, CDR1 SGHNT and CDR2 YENEEA. A sample-barcoded 5' primer and a J-beta primer mix were used in a second PCR of roughly 7 to 11 cycles. TCRdb passed the 5' RACE reads through MiXCR, listing each CDR3 protein once. Of around 800,000 distinct CDR3 sequences listed, more than 40% were seen once; the top ten hold nearly 20%. Sequences were obtained from blood. The chain recombines TRBV11-3 with TRBJ2-6, with unresolved D. The sequence was collected from a man aged 55 to 70 in good health. The CDR3 protein is CASSLDRVAGANVLTF. CDR3 coding DNA: TGTGCCAGCAGCTTAGATCGGGTAGCTGGGGCCAACGTCCTGACTTTC.